These T cell receptor beta chains were read from a single sample in a study of T cell repertoires in aging, cancer and after chemotherapy. TCRdb re-derived calls from the multiplex PCR reads in MiXCR, one entry per CDR3 protein. The top ten hold approximately 19% of the sample, which has 9,900 or so distinct CDR3 sequences, less than 35% seen once. Sequencing was done on a sample of blood. These receptors originate from a human donor in good health. The donor label of this sample is uncertain. Each CDR3 is given with its conserved first and last residue. The order of the fields is V gene, CDR3 length, clone size, J gene, CDR3 protein. The listing skips clone size in some rows; elsewhere it reads once, few, many or a size class.

>TRBV5-6|15|NA|TRBJ2-3
CASSRPGGSTDTQYF
>TRBV7-6|13|few|TRBJ2-5
CASSLAEGWTQYF
>TRBV6-1|13|NA|TRBJ2-7
CASRPTGGGEQYF
>TRBV29-1|14|medium-sized|TRBJ2-3
CSVGGQPFTDTQYF
>TRBV19|14|medium-sized|TRBJ1-2
CASRDRGGNYGYTF
>TRBV28|17|NA|TRBJ1-4
CASSTNRQGLTNEKLFF
>TRBV7-6|14|medium-sized|TRBJ2-5
CASSLSGSWETQYF
>TRBV5-1|14|NA|TRBJ2-1
CASSLGGGPNEQFF
>TRBV19|13|few|TRBJ2-5
CASSRALQETQYF
>TRBV27|16|medium-sized|TRBJ2-2
CASSHRDTPNTGELFF
>TRBV6-5|13|NA|TRBJ1-1
CASSYTDSTEAFF
>TRBV6-2/TRBV6-3|12|medium-sized|TRBJ2-5
CASSYVWETQYF
>TRBV6-5|14|medium-sized|TRBJ1-5
CASSYGASNQPQHF
>TRBV12-3/TRBV12-4|15|NA|TRBJ1-5
CASSLSAGRNQPQHF
>TRBV6-6|14|NA|TRBJ2-1
CASSESGLALEQFF
>TRBV30|13|few|TRBJ1-5
CAWTLDSNQPQHF
>TRBV30|11|NA|TRBJ1-3
CAWTQGNTIYF
>TRBV11-2|14|few|TRBJ2-2
CASSPTRLAGELFF
>TRBV29-1|15|medium-sized|TRBJ2-7
CDLVFSGGDSYEQYF
>TRBV30|12|medium-sized|TRBJ1-2
CAWSERGTGYTF
>TRBV19|15|medium-sized|TRBJ2-2
CASSITSADTGELFF
>TRBV6-2/TRBV6-3|14|few|TRBJ2-1
CASRSGGSYNEQFF
>TRBV6-5|15|few|TRBJ2-3
CASSYGQSATDTQYF
>TRBV19|16|NA|TRBJ2-7
CASSIDLTSGGVEQYF
>TRBV6-5|15|NA|TRBJ2-1
CASSPDRGPNNEQFF
>TRBV30|15|NA|TRBJ1-1
CAWNTPDRTGAEAFF
>TRBV5-4|14|few|TRBJ1-1
CASSLDRGVTEAFF
>TRBV6-1|15|medium-sized|TRBJ2-1
CASTPGTGSHNEQFF
>TRBV20-1|15|NA|TRBJ1-2
CSARPHKTDYYGYTF
>TRBV29-1|14|medium-sized|TRBJ1-5
CSVADGNSNQPQHF